These 29 T cell receptor beta chains were sequenced from one sample in a study of early T cells in non-severe SARS-CoV-2 infection. From the 5' RACE reads, TCRdb called clonotypes with MiXCR, one entry per CDR3 protein. The data hold 70,000 to 95,000 distinct CDR3 sequences, with 13% to 15% observed a single time. The source material was whole blood. The receptor source for this set is an adult who was a healthcare worker with PCR-confirmed SARS-CoV-2 infection or an uninfected control (not recorded which).

This clonotype has at least ten counts. This chain joins TRBV9 and TRBJ2-3; D remains ambiguous. This CDR3 comprises 13 residues. The germline V gene encodes CDR1 SGDLS and CDR2 YYNGEE. Trimming pared 0 bases from V and 10 bases from J, leaving 12 bases between. The CDR3: CASSVAHGAAQYF. In DNA, the CDR3 is TGTGCCAGCAGCGTAGCTCATGGAGCAGCGCAGTATTTT. Full variable domain (remainder filled in from reference TRBV9 and TRBJ2-3): DSGVTQTPKHLITATGQRVTLRCSPRSGDLSVYWYQQSLDQGLQFLIQYYNGEERAKGNILERFSAQQFPDLHSELNLSSLELGDSALYFCASSVAHGAAQYFGPGTRLTVL.

This clonotype was picked up a small number of times. The chain is built from TRBV20-1 and TRBJ1-2, with D possibly being TRBD1 (5 bases). The CDR3 totals 14 residues. CDR1 is DFQATT and CDR2 is SNEGSKA in the germline V gene (reference sequence). V was pared by 3 bases and J by 2 bases, with 13 bases between. The CDR3 spells CSARRQGANYGYTF. The CDR3 DNA reads TGCAGTGCTAGGCGGCAGGGAGCGAACTATGGCTACACCTTC.

This clonotype showed up many times. The V call is TRBV4-2, the J call TRBJ2-3, with D possibly being TRBD2 (5 bases). Germline loops: CDR1 LGHNA, CDR2 YNFKEQ. V lost 4 bases to trimming and J lost 2 bases, with 13 bases between them. This CDR3 comprises 15 residues. CDR3 amino acids: CASSPSSGDTDTQYF. The CDR3 nucleotides read TGTGCCAGCAGCCCAAGCAGCGGTGACACAGATACGCAGTATTTT.

The chain recombines TRBV11-2 with TRBJ2-7; TRBD2 is a possible D gene (6 bases). CDR3 length: 15 residues. Germline CDR1 is SGHAT and CDR2 is FQNNGV. Trimming shortened V by 3 bases and J by 0 bases, and 12 bases separated the two germline ends. CDR3 region: CASSFIGTYSYEQYF. CDR3 nucleotide sequence: TGTGCCAGCAGCTTTATCGGGACTTACTCCTACGAGCAGTACTTC. Together with reference TRBV11-2 and TRBJ2-7, the CDR3 gives the full variable domain: EAGVAQSPRYKIIEKRQSVAFWCNPISGHATLYWYQQILGQGPKLLIQFQNNGVVDDSQLPKDRFSAERLKGVDSTLKIQPAKLEDSAVYLCASSFIGTYSYEQYFGPGTRLTVT.

J is TRBJ1-6 and V is TRBV5-5; a weak D match, TRBD1 (6 bases). The CDR3 contains 19 residues. Trimming took off 4 bases at V and 0 bases at J, with 20 bases between the two ends. Germline loops: CDR1 SGHKS, CDR2 YYEKEE (reference sequence). The CDR3 DNA is TGTGCCAGCAGCCCCGGATTGGGGACAAGGAGCTCCTATAATTCACCCCTCCACTTT. Its protein product is CASSPGLGTRSSYNSPLHF.

There are many counts of this clonotype. J is TRBJ2-6 and V is TRBV28, with D unresolved. This CDR3 comprises 15 residues. Trimming cost V 6 bases and J 4 bases, with 13 bases left between them. Germline CDR1 reads MDHEN; CDR2 reads SYDVKM. The CDR3: CASSSDPAGANVLTF. DNA for the CDR3: TGTGCCAGCAGCTCGGACCCCGCGGGGGCCAACGTCCTGACTTTC.

Ten or more counts support this clonotype. V gene TRBV12-3 or TRBV12-4 combines with J gene TRBJ1-5, with TRBD1 identical over 7 bases. This CDR3 comprises 15 residues. The V segment lost 6 bases and the J segment 2 bases; nucleotides outside the gene matches: 7. The CDR3 loop reads CASSRLGTGNQPQHF. The DNA of the CDR3 is TGTGCCAGCAGCCGCCTTGGGACAGGCAATCAGCCCCAGCATTTT.

The table lists this clonotype with many counts. The chain is built from TRBV5-1 and TRBJ2-4, with D possibly matching TRBD2 (5 bases). CDR1 SGHRS and CDR2 YFSETQ come from the germline V gene. Trimming shortened V by 2 bases and J by 3 bases, and 21 bases separated the two germline ends. This CDR3 spans 18 amino acids. The CDR3 spells CASSFGLGSGSYKNIQYF. The CDR3 DNA is TGCGCCAGCAGCTTTGGCCTAGGGAGCGGTTCCTACAAAAACATTCAGTACTTC.

This clonotype was found a few times. This rearrangement joins TRBV5-5 to TRBJ1-6, with a tentative D call TRBD1 (5 bases). There are 13 residues in the CDR3. The V end was cut by 4 bases, the J end by 9 bases, with 11 bases between. The germline gives CDR1 SGHKS, CDR2 YYEKEE (reference sequence). CDR3 in amino acids: CASSLTETSPLHF. The CDR3 nucleotides read TGTGCCAGCAGCCTGACAGAGACTTCACCCCTCCACTTT.

The chain employs TRBV10-3 and TRBJ1-1; TRBD1 matches at 7 bases. There are 14 residues in the CDR3. CDR1 is ENHRY, CDR2 SYGVKD, per germline. V gave up 4 bases and J gave up 8 bases; unmatched junction bases: 10. Written as DNA, the CDR3 is TGTGCCATCAGTGTCTACACTGACAGGGCGGAAGCTTTCTTT. Its translation is CAISVYTDRAEAFF.

In its sample, this clonotype was seen many times. The rearrangement uses TRBV12-3 or TRBV12-4 and TRBJ2-3; TRBD2 agrees at 10 bases. There are 16 residues in the CDR3. The J segment lost 1 base and the V segment lost 6 bases, leaving 7 bases of the junction unmatched. CDR3 residues: CASRNSGGKGTDTQYF. Here the CDR3 DNA reads TGTGCCAGCAGGAATAGCGGGGGGAAGGGCACAGATACGCAGTATTTT.

This clonotype has more than one count but fewer than ten. The chain couples TRBV12-3 or TRBV12-4 to TRBJ2-5; TRBD1 agrees at 7 bases. The CDR3 is made up of 13 amino acids. V lost 6 bases, J lost 1 base, and 2 bases stayed unmatched. The CDR3 nucleotides read TGTGCCAGCAGGGGGACAGCCCAAGAGACCCAGTACTTC. Its protein product is CASRGTAQETQYF.

The V gene is TRBV6-1, the J gene TRBJ1-1, with D possibly TRBD1 on 5 matching bases. The CDR3 runs to 14 residues. Trimming cost V 2 bases and J 6 bases, with 13 bases left between them. Germline V gene sequence: CDR1 MNHNS, CDR2 SASEGT. CDR3 bases: TGTGCCAGCAGTGAAAACCTGGGGCTGGCTGAAGCTTTCTTT. Translated: CASSENLGLAEAFF.

This rearrangement joins TRBV30 to TRBJ2-2, with D unresolved. The CDR3 sequence is 14 residues long. V shed 0 bases and J shed 2 bases, with 7 bases lying between them. CDR1 GTSNPN and CDR2 SVGIG come from the germline V gene (reference sequence). In nucleotides, the CDR3 is TGTGCCTGGAGTGTGGCCCGAAACACCGGGGAGCTGTTTTTT. It yields the protein CAWSVARNTGELFF.

This chain joins TRBV2 and TRBJ2-7, with no clear D. The CDR3 is 15 residues long. Per germline, CDR1 SNHLY and CDR2 FYNNEI. Trimming pared 6 bases from V and 2 bases from J, leaving 17 bases between. The CDR3 region has the DNA TGTGCCAGCAGCCCTCCGGAAGCCTGGGCCTACGAGCAGTACTTC. Amino acid sequence: CASSPPEAWAYEQYF.

This clonotype came up many times. For the CDR3, the DNA is TGTGCCAGCAGCTCAGCCCTAGCGGGGTTCAAAAACATTCAGTACTTC. Protein: CASSSALAGFKNIQYF. The rearrangement links TRBV7-2 to TRBJ2-4; 9 bases are a match to TRBD2. V lost 4 bases to trimming and J lost 3 bases; unmatched junction nucleotides: 7. Germline CDR1 and CDR2: SGHTA and FQGNSA. The CDR3 extends over 16 amino acids.

In its sample, this clonotype was seen a few times. The chain employs TRBV10-3 and TRBJ1-6, with a tentative D call TRBD1 (6 bases). Germline V gives CDR1 ENHRY, CDR2 SYGVKD. V was trimmed by 6 bases and J by 9 bases, leaving 15 bases between them. The CDR3 is made up of 14 amino acids. CDR3 sequence reads: CAIREPTGSSPLHF. CDR3 DNA sequence: TGTGCCATCAGAGAACCCACAGGGTCTTCACCCCTCCACTTT.

The rearrangement links TRBV12-3 or TRBV12-4 to TRBJ2-3; D is ambiguous. V was clipped by 6 bases and J by 1 base, with 14 bases between them. This CDR3 has 15 amino acids. The CDR3 loop is CASSFFGVGTDTQYF. CDR3 in DNA: TGTGCCAGCAGCTTCTTTGGGGTCGGCACAGATACGCAGTATTTT.

The chain carries TRBV20-1 and TRBJ2-1; TRBD1 matches at 8 bases. CDR3 length equals 16 residues. V lost 4 bases, J lost 6 bases, and 14 bases stayed unmatched. The germline CDR1 and CDR2 sequences are DFQATT and SNEGSKA (reference sequence). The CDR3 bases are TGCAGTGCTACTAGGACAGGGACACCGTTTATCAATGAGCAGTTCTTC. This encodes CSATRTGTPFINEQFF.

This clonotype was seen only a few times. The chain combines TRBV7-9 with TRBJ1-1; the D is unclear. Germline CDR1 and CDR2: SEHNR and FQNEAQ (reference sequence). The CDR3 loop spans 14 amino acids. V gave up 0 bases and J gave up 1 base, with 6 bases separating them. CDR3 DNA: TGTGCCAGCAGCTTAGCGGGCCCGAACACTGAAGCTTTCTTT. Its translation: CASSLAGPNTEAFF. The complete variable domain, with remaining parts taken from reference TRBV7-9 and TRBJ1-1, reads DTGVSQNPRHKITKRGQNVTFRCDPISEHNRLYWYRQTLGQGPEFLTYFQNEAQLEKSRLLSDRFSAERPKGSFSTLEIQRTEQGDSAMYLCASSLAGPNTEAFFGQGTRLTVV.

This clonotype was observed a few times. The chain couples TRBV27 to TRBJ1-1; D might be TRBD1 (6 bases). This CDR3 has 15 amino acids. V was pared by 2 bases and J by 1 base, with 11 bases between. Germline loops: CDR1 MNHEY, CDR2 SMNVEV (reference sequence). DNA for the CDR3: TGTGCCAGCAGTTTAACGGGACACCCGAACACTGAAGCTTTCTTT. Protein product: CASSLTGHPNTEAFF.

The V gene is TRBV11-2, the J gene TRBJ2-7; TRBD1 aligns across 8 bases. Trimming cost V 5 bases and J 2 bases; bases outside gene matches: 23. Per germline, CDR1 SGHAT and CDR2 FQNNGV. The CDR3 contains 20 residues. The CDR3 DNA is TGTGCCAGCAGCCCCATCAATCGCGGCAGGGGGCTTTCTAGAGCCTACGAGCAGTACTTC. It specifies CASSPINRGRGLSRAYEQYF.

This clonotype has only a few counts. This rearrangement joins TRBV13 to TRBJ1-1; possible D gene TRBD1, 5 bases. Germline CDR1 and CDR2: PRHDT and FYEKMQ (reference sequence). The V end lost 0 bases, the J end lost 7 bases, and 12 bases lay between the germline ends. CDR3 length: 14 residues. The CDR3 sequence is CASSLGGGASEAFF. The CDR3 region has the DNA TGTGCCAGCAGCTTAGGCGGGGGAGCTAGTGAAGCTTTCTTT. Full variable domain (missing parts from reference TRBV13 and TRBJ1-1): AAGVIQSPRHLIKEKRETATLKCYPIPRHDTVYWYQQGPGQDPQFLISFYEKMQSDKGSIPDRFSAQQFSDYHSELNMSSLELGDSALYFCASSLGGGASEAFFGQGTRLTVV.

The chain recombines TRBV6-2 or TRBV6-3 with TRBJ1-6; 7 bases fit TRBD1. Trimming took 6 bases from V and 7 from J; bases not matched to a gene: 6. CDR1 MNHEY and CDR2 SVGEGT come from the germline V gene. This CDR3 region has 14 residues. The CDR3 DNA follows: TGTGCCAGCAGCAGGGACAGTGCAAATTCACCCCTCCACTTT. Protein sequence: CASSRDSANSPLHF.

The V call is TRBV12-3 or TRBV12-4, the J call TRBJ1-1; perhaps TRBD1 as D (6 bases). Trimming left V 6 bases short and J 5 bases short, with 16 bases between. The CDR3 has 14 amino acids. CDR3 loop: CASRGRTGRTEAFF. CDR3 nucleotides: TGTGCCAGCAGGGGGAGAACAGGGAGGACTGAAGCTTTCTTT.

Details on this clonotype: A much larger clone differs by one base, so this may be a read error. The V and J genes are TRBV11-3 and TRBJ2-2; D not certain. This CDR3 has 12 amino acids. Looked up from germline, CDR1 is SGHNT and CDR2 is YENEEA. V was trimmed by 0 bases and J by 4 bases, leaving 0 bases between them. The CDR3 loop reads CASSLDTGELFF. The CDR3 DNA reads TGTGCCAGCAGCTTAGACACCGGGGAGCTGTTTTTT.

This chain connects TRBV9 to TRBJ1-1; D is ambiguous. The CDR3 sequence is 14 residues long. V was shortened by 0 bases and J by 8 bases, with 14 bases between the two germline ends. Per germline, CDR1 SGDLS and CDR2 YYNGEE. The DNA of the CDR3 is TGTGCCAGCAGCGTAGATCACGGACGCACAGAAGCTTTCTTT. It translates to CASSVDHGRTEAFF.

The chain recombines TRBV30 with TRBJ1-1; tentatively, D is TRBD1 (5 bases). This CDR3 is 18 amino acids long. The germline V gene encodes CDR1 GTSNPN and CDR2 SVGIG (reference sequence). V dropped 3 bases and J dropped 5 bases, with 28 bases sitting between them. As DNA, the CDR3 is TGTGCCTGGAGAGGGCAGGGTGGTTTATCTGGGTTGGGAACTGAAGCTTTCTTT. Translating gives CAWRGQGGLSGLGTEAFF.

The chain employs TRBV2 and TRBJ1-2; D uncertain. The germline CDR1 and CDR2 sequences are SNHLY and FYNNEI. The CDR3 contains 10 residues. Trimming left V 7 bases short and J 8 bases short, with 8 bases between. The CDR3 sequence is CASTTEGYTF. CDR3 sequence (DNA): TGTGCCAGCACGACCGAAGGCTACACCTTC. The full variable domain, its missing parts supplied by reference TRBV2 and TRBJ1-2, is EPEVTQTPSHQVTQMGQEVILRCVPISNHLYFYWYRQILGQKVEFLVSFYNNEISEKSEIFDDQFSVERPDGSNFTLKIRSTKLEDSAMYFCASTTEGYTFGSGTRLTVV.